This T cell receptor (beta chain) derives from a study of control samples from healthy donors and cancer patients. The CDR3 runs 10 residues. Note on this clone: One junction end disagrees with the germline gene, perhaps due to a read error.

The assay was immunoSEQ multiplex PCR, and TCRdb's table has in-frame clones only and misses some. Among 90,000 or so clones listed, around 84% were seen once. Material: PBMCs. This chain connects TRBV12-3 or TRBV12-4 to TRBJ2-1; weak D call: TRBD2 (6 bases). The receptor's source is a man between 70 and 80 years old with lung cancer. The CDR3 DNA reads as TGTGCCAGCAGTAGGGAGGTGATGATCTTC. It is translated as CASSREVMIF.